The 30 T cell receptor beta chains in this list originate from one sample, sequenced in a study of cytomegalovirus exposure and HLA in healthy donors. Sequencing was performed with immunoSEQ multiplex PCR; in TCRdb, only in-frame clones are kept and a portion is missing. The sample includes 100,000 to 150,000 clones, about 90% seen only once; the top ten take roughly 2%. The specimen sequenced was PBMCs. These receptor sequences come from a woman aged 18-29 years in good health and CMV-seronegative.

The genes are TRBV27 and TRBJ1-5; weak D call: TRBD1 (6 bases). The CDR3 totals 15 residues. The V gene's germline CDR1 is MNHEY and CDR2 SMNVEV (reference sequence). The ends were cut back, 6 bases at V and 0 bases at J, with 12 bases in the middle. The CDR3 is CASRAGQYSNQPQHF. CDR3 in DNA: TGTGCCAGCAGAGCGGGACAATATAGCAATCAGCCCCAGCATTTT.

The chain combines TRBV29-1 with TRBJ2-1, with TRBD2 identical over 12 bases. CDR3 length: 15 amino acids. Trimming cost V 6 bases and J 1 base; bases outside gene matches: 4. In germline, CDR1 is SQVTM, CDR2 ANQGSEA. This CDR3 reads CSVEGLAGSYNEQFF. DNA of the CDR3: TGCAGCGTCGAGGGACTAGCGGGTTCCTACAATGAGCAGTTCTTC.

CDR3 residues: CASSSPHGGNYGYTF. CDR3 coding DNA: TGTGCCAGCAGTTCCCCCCACGGGGGAAACTATGGCTACACCTTC. The V and J genes are TRBV6-5 and TRBJ1-2, with TRBD1 as a possible D gene (5 bases). Trimming stripped 4 bases from V and 2 bases from J, with 14 bases between. Germline V gene sequence: CDR1 MNHEY, CDR2 SVGAGI. The CDR3 contains 15 residues.

The chain uses TRBV7-9 and TRBJ2-7, with 11 bases identical to TRBD1. This CDR3 contains 14 residues. V trimming: 4 bases; J trimming: 5 bases; junction bases outside the gene matches: 4. Germline CDR1 is SEHNR and CDR2 is FQNEAQ (reference sequence). The CDR3 DNA sequence: TGTGCCAGCAGCTCTTGGACAGGGGGCCACGAGCAGTACTTC. Translation gives CASSSWTGGHEQYF.

The chain combines TRBV30 with TRBJ1-1; D is ambiguous. Trimming cost V 0 bases and J 2 bases, with 10 bases left between them. Per the germline V gene, CDR1 is GTSNPN and CDR2 is SVGIG (reference sequence). The CDR3 length is 14 residues. The CDR3 is CAWSVSPGNTEAFF. The CDR3 region has the DNA TGTGCCTGGAGTGTATCGCCGGGAAACACTGAAGCTTTCTTT.

CDR3 protein: CASSLSGGAEQYF. The CDR3 nucleotides are TGTGCCAGCAGTTTAAGCGGCGGGGCCGAGCAGTACTTC. The chain carries TRBV27 and TRBJ2-7; a weak D match, TRBD2 (6 bases). Germline V gene data show CDR1 as MNHEY and CDR2 as SMNVEV (reference sequence). The germline V and J ends were trimmed by 2 bases and 6 bases, with 11 bases remaining between them. CDR3 length equals 13 residues.

The J gene is TRBJ2-7, the V gene TRBV28, with unresolved D. Per the germline V gene, CDR1 is MDHEN and CDR2 is SYDVKM. V lost 3 bases and J lost 3, with 9 bases in between. The CDR3 loop spans 13 amino acids. The CDR3 reads CASSLGRNYEQYF. The CDR3 nucleotides are TGTGCCAGCAGTTTGGGCAGAAACTACGAGCAGTACTTC.

The chain links TRBV27 to TRBJ2-1; 16 bases are a match to TRBD2. The CDR3 sequence is 15 residues long. Germline V CDR1 and CDR2: MNHEY, SMNVEV (reference sequence). J gave up 9 bases and V 5 bases, and 4 bases lay outside the gene matches. The CDR3 DNA follows: TGTGCCAGCAGTCCCGGGACTAGCGGGAGGGTTGAGCAGTTCTTC. This translates into CASSPGTSGRVEQFF.

The gene calls are TRBV28 and TRBJ1-3, with a weak D call TRBD1 (6 bases). Trimming shortened V by 2 bases and J by 7 bases, and 12 bases separated the two germline ends. Germline assignment: CDR1 MDHEN and CDR2 SYDVKM. The CDR3 is 14 amino acids. CDR3 sequence reads: CASSLTGMANTIYF. The CDR3 DNA follows: TGTGCCAGCAGTTTAACAGGGATGGCTAACACCATATATTTT.

The chain has TRBV19 and TRBJ2-1, with TRBD2 identical over 7 bases. The trim removed 6 bases at V and 5 bases at J, leaving 13 bases unmatched. The length of the CDR3 is 16 residues. Per germline, CDR1 LNHDA and CDR2 SQIVND (reference sequence). CDR3 sequence (DNA): TGTGCCAGTAGCAATGCCGTTGGGACTATCCACAATGAGCAGTTCTTC. It codes for CASSNAVGTIHNEQFF. Together with reference TRBV19 and TRBJ2-1, the CDR3 gives the full variable domain: DGGITQSPKYLFRKEGQNVTLSCEQNLNHDAMYWYRQDPGQGLRLIYYSQIVNDFQKGDIAEGYSVSREKKESFPLTVTSAQKNPTAFYLCASSNAVGTIHNEQFFGPGTRLTVL.

The chain carries TRBV7-2 and TRBJ2-2; 9 bases are shared with TRBD1. The V and J ends lost 3 bases and 4 bases, in that order; junction bases with no gene match: 9. The CDR3 covers 17 residues. Germline lookup yields CDR1 SGHTA and CDR2 FQGNSA. CDR3 nucleotides: TGTGCCAGCAGCTTTTTTTTCCCGGGACAGGGCACCGGGGAGCTGTTTTTT. Translated, it gives CASSFFFPGQGTGELFF.

The chain uses TRBV19 and TRBJ1-5; 7 bases line up with TRBD1. Germline lookup yields CDR1 LNHDA and CDR2 SQIVND (reference sequence). CDR3 length: 16 residues. V gave up 3 bases and J gave up 1 base; unmatched junction bases: 6. The CDR3 loop is CASSMTGRGSNQPQHF. CDR3 nucleotide sequence: TGTGCCAGTAGTATGACTGGCAGGGGGAGCAATCAGCCCCAGCATTTT.

This chain joins TRBV5-6 and TRBJ2-7; 9 positions agree with TRBD1. Germline V gene data show CDR1 as SGHDT and CDR2 as YYEEEE. This CDR3 spans 13 amino acids. Losses at the gene ends were 4 bases for V and 3 bases for J; bases not matched to a gene: 2. The CDR3 loop reads CASSPDRGYEQYF. The DNA for the CDR3 is TGTGCCAGCAGCCCGGACAGGGGCTACGAGCAGTACTTC.

The chain recombines TRBV19 with TRBJ1-2, with 7 positions matching TRBD1. The germline V gene encodes CDR1 LNHDA and CDR2 SQIVND (reference sequence). V was clipped by 5 bases and J by 1 base; unmatched bases: 7. CDR3 size: 15 residues. The DNA for the CDR3 is TGTGCCAGTAGTTCAAAAGGGGGCCTTAACTATGGCTACACCTTC. Residues: CASSSKGGLNYGYTF.

The CDR3 sequence is CASTLPGTDTQYF. DNA of the CDR3: TGTGCCAGCACCCTACCAGGGACAGATACGCAGTATTTT. The V and J genes are TRBV7-3 and TRBJ2-3, with D possibly TRBD1 on 5 matching bases. Trimming took off 7 bases at V and 3 bases at J, with 11 bases between the two ends. The CDR3 consists of 13 residues. Germline values: CDR1 SGHTA, CDR2 FQGTGA.

V is TRBV18 and J is TRBJ2-7, with D maybe TRBD1 (6 bases). The V end lost 3 bases, the J end lost 3 bases, and 21 bases lay between the germline ends. Germline lookup yields CDR1 KGHSH and CDR2 LQKENI. The CDR3 is made up of 17 amino acids. In DNA, the CDR3 is TGTGCCAGCTCACCCGAACCCTTTAGGACAGCAAACTACGAGCAGTACTTC. Amino acid sequence: CASSPEPFRTANYEQYF.

This clone was seen a few times. The rearrangement joins TRBV28 to TRBJ2-7, with 10 bases identical to TRBD1. V was pared by 5 bases and J by 5 bases, with 9 bases of the junction left unmatched. This CDR3 region has 15 residues. Germline values: CDR1 MDHEN, CDR2 SYDVKM. CDR3 nucleotide sequence: TGTGCCAGCAGTGACGGGACAGGGGAAAGCCACGAGCAGTACTTC. This encodes CASSDGTGESHEQYF.

The chain employs TRBV28 and TRBJ1-5; 11 nucleotides match TRBD1. There are 15 residues in the CDR3. CDR1 is MDHEN and CDR2 is SYDVKM in the germline V gene. V trimming: 6 bases; J trimming: 7 bases; junction bases outside the gene matches: 8. DNA of the CDR3: TGTGCCAGCAGAACCGGGACAGGGGGTGGACAGCCCCAGCATTTT. This codes for CASRTGTGGGQPQHF.

The DNA of the CDR3 is TGTGCCAGCAGAAAGACAGGGGTCTACACCGGGGAGCTGTTTTTT. Protein: CASRKTGVYTGELFF. The V and J genes are TRBV11-2 and TRBJ2-2; 8 bases agree with TRBD1. Trimming at V came to 6 bases and at J to 3 bases, leaving 6 bases not matched to a gene. CDR1 is SGHAT, CDR2 FQNNGV, per germline. There are 15 residues in the CDR3.

The rearrangement joins TRBV27 to TRBJ2-1, with 9 nucleotides matching TRBD1. The J segment lost 4 bases and the V segment lost 5 bases, leaving 3 bases of the junction unmatched. The CDR3 sequence is 14 residues long. Germline assignment: CDR1 MNHEY and CDR2 SMNVEV (reference sequence). The CDR3 DNA reads TGTGCCAGCAGTCAAGGGACAGGGTACAATGAGCAGTTCTTC. It is translated as CASSQGTGYNEQFF.

The chain is built from TRBV19 and TRBJ1-3; 8 nucleotides agree with TRBD1. This CDR3 has 14 amino acids. J was trimmed by 2 bases and V by 5 bases; bases with no gene match: 2. Germline V gene data show CDR1 as LNHDA and CDR2 as SQIVND (reference sequence). Here the CDR3 DNA reads TGTGCCAGTAGTCCGGGACAGGCTGGAAACACCATATATTTT. It codes for CASSPGQAGNTIYF.

The count of this clone is one. The CDR3 bases are TGTGCCAGCAGCGAGGGAGGGAATCAGCCCCAGCATTTT. Translated, it gives CASSEGGNQPQHF. The rearrangement joins TRBV9 to TRBJ1-5; D unclear. Germline V gives CDR1 SGDLS, CDR2 YYNGEE. CDR3 size: 13 residues. Between the trimmed V and J ends, which lost 3 bases and 4 bases, there was a span of 8 bases. Full variable domain (missing parts from reference TRBV9 and TRBJ1-5): DSGVTQTPKHLITATGQRVTLRCSPRSGDLSVYWYQQSLDQGLQFLIQYYNGEERAKGNILERFSAQQFPDLHSELNLSSLELGDSALYFCASSEGGNQPQHFGDGTRLSIL.

This chain uses TRBV19 with TRBJ1-2; the D gene is possibly TRBD1 (5 bases). Between the trimmed V and J ends, which lost 1 base and 2 bases, there was a span of 11 bases. Looked up from germline, CDR1 is LNHDA and CDR2 is SQIVND (reference sequence). This CDR3 contains 15 residues. This CDR3 is CASSIAARENYGYTF. For the CDR3, the DNA is TGTGCCAGTAGTATAGCAGCCAGGGAAAACTATGGCTACACCTTC.

CDR3 sequence reads: CASSRPTANGEQYF. The CDR3 DNA reads TGCGCCAGCAGCCGACCGACCGCAAACGGGGAGCAGTACTTC. The rearrangement joins TRBV4-1 to TRBJ2-7, with D unclear. This CDR3 has 14 residues. V was shortened by 4 bases and J by 7 bases, with 17 bases between the two germline ends. CDR1 and CDR2 from the germline V gene are MGHRA and YSYEKL.

This chain uses TRBV28 with TRBJ2-5; TRBD1 matches 9 bases. The CDR3 is 16 residues long. J gave up 2 bases and V 3 bases, and 7 bases lay outside the gene matches. The germline CDR1 and CDR2 sequences are MDHEN and SYDVKM. In DNA form, the CDR3 reads TGTGCCAGCAGTTTTTTCGGGACAGGGAAGCAAGAGACCCAGTACTTC. Encoded protein: CASSFFGTGKQETQYF.

V and J are TRBV2 and TRBJ2-3, with 13 bases aligning to TRBD2. Germline V gene sequence: CDR1 SNHLY, CDR2 FYNNEI. CDR3 length equals 18 residues. After removal of 5 bases from V and 1 base from J, the junction contained 9 bases not matched to a gene. The CDR3 DNA sequence: TGTGCCAGCAGTCCGGGACTAGCGGGGTTTTGGGGCACAGATACGCAGTATTTT. It is translated as CASSPGLAGFWGTDTQYF.

This clone has a handful of counts. The rearrangement uses TRBV7-9 and TRBJ2-7; weak D call: TRBD2 (5 bases). CDR1 and CDR2 (germline): SEHNR, FQNEAQ (reference sequence). The CDR3 extends over 14 amino acids. V lost 4 bases and J lost 7, with 17 bases in between. CDR3 coding DNA: TGTGCCAGCAGCTCCCAGAGGCAGACTACGGAGCAGTACTTC. Translated: CASSSQRQTTEQYF.

V usage is TRBV27 and J usage is TRBJ2-7; the D gene is possibly TRBD2 (7 bases). V lost 5 bases, J lost 4 bases, and 15 bases lay in between. Germline V gives CDR1 MNHEY, CDR2 SMNVEV (reference sequence). The CDR3 loop spans 14 amino acids. The CDR3 here is CASSRGGGRYEQYF. In DNA, the CDR3 is TGTGCCAGCAGTCGAGGGGGGGGCAGGTACGAGCAGTACTTC.

J is TRBJ1-1 and V is TRBV13; D remains ambiguous. The CDR3 covers 13 residues. Germline V gives CDR1 PRHDT, CDR2 FYEKMQ (reference sequence). V was trimmed by 3 bases and J by 5 bases, leaving 10 bases between them. CDR3 nucleotide sequence: TGTGCCAGCAGCTTGGAGAGGAGGACTGAAGCTTTCTTT. Translation gives CASSLERRTEAFF. Drawing the rest from reference TRBV13 and TRBJ1-1, the complete variable domain is AAGVIQSPRHLIKEKRETATLKCYPIPRHDTVYWYQQGPGQDPQFLISFYEKMQSDKGSIPDRFSAQQFSDYHSELNMSSLELGDSALYFCASSLERRTEAFFGQGTRLTVV.

The chain recombines TRBV20-1 with TRBJ2-7; TRBD2 aligns across 7 bases. V trimming: 3 bases; J trimming: 7 bases; junction bases outside the gene matches: 3. The CDR3 is made up of 11 amino acids. Germline CDR1 DFQATT, CDR2 SNEGSKA (reference sequence). For the CDR3, the DNA is TGCAGTGCTAGGGGGGACTATGAGCAGTACTTC. Translating it yields CSARGDYEQYF.